This TCR beta chain appears in the sequencing data of a study of metastatic and nonmetastatic thyroid tumors. The wider study: A comparison of repertoires was made across blood and tumor or nodule tissue from malignant and benign thyroid patients.

Overall study results and limits: In both blood and tumor samples, TCR beta diversity was reported significantly higher for malignant than benign nodules.

This clone was seen repeatedly, ten times or more. Its antigen is undetermined. This CDR3 has 17 amino acids. Trimming pared 0 bases from V and 2 bases from J, leaving 14 bases between. The germline CDR1 and CDR2 sequences are MGHRA and YSYEKL. Source study methods: For papillary thyroid cancer, a distant-metastasis classifier was constructed from CDR3 differences observed across clinicopathological groups. TCRdb re-clonotyped the PCR reads through MiXCR. For this entry, the V and J calls and clone size follow TCRdb and not the study's own pipeline. In the table there are 30,000 to 40,000 clones, 15% of which are singletons. Thyroid surgery had not been preceded by any treatment in any patient.

This receptor was taken from a male donor with papillary thyroid cancer or a benign thyroid nodule (not recorded which). Some clones in this sample may be carry-over from other donors' samples. Specimen: blood. This rearrangement joins TRBV4-1 to TRBJ1-5; D is unclear. CDR3 in amino acids: CASSQEREGSGNQPQHF. The DNA for the CDR3 is TGCGCCAGCAGCCAAGAAAGAGAAGGATCTGGCAATCAGCCCCAGCATTTT.